One sample yielded the 10 T cell receptor beta chains listed below, sequenced in a study of T-cell reconstitution after alpha-beta-depleted transplantation in children. For TCRbeta, the library was prepared with unique molecular identifiers. MiXCR, run by TCRdb on the PCR reads, gives a single entry per CDR3 protein. Among roughly 200,000 distinct CDR3 sequences, roughly a tenth were seen once, and the ten largest hold roughly 28%. The sequenced sample was PBMCs, obtained before TCRalphabeta/CD19-depleted stem cell transplant. Receptors originate from a child younger than two with acute myeloid leukemia, due to receive a stem cell transplant.

This clonotype was seen repeatedly, ten times or more. This rearrangement joins TRBV5-6 to TRBJ2-7; 8 bases agree with TRBD1. The CDR3 extends over 15 amino acids. CDR1 and CDR2 (germline): SGHDT, YYEEEE. V was pared by 3 bases and J by 0 bases, with 5 bases of the junction left unmatched. The CDR3 nucleotides are TGTGCCAGCAGCTCCCTGGGACAGGTCTCCTACGAGCAGTACTTC. This gives the protein CASSSLGQVSYEQYF.

This clonotype was observed at least ten times. J is TRBJ2-2 and V is TRBV4-1, with TRBD2 matching over 15 bases. This CDR3 has 17 amino acids. The V segment lost 3 bases and the J segment 4 bases; nucleotides outside the gene matches: 3. Looked up from germline, CDR1 is MGHRA and CDR2 is YSYEKL. CDR3 sequence (DNA): TGCGCCAGCAGCCAGCCGGGACTAGCGGGAGGCACCGGGGAGCTGTTTTTT. This codes for CASSQPGLAGGTGELFF.

This clonotype was detected a few times. V is TRBV12-3 or TRBV12-4 and J is TRBJ1-6; no definite D call. V lost 3 bases to trimming and J lost 14 bases, with 11 bases between them. The CDR3 runs to 12 residues. This CDR3 reads CASSLVPMTLHF. CDR3 DNA sequence: TGTGCCAGCAGTTTGGTGCCGATGACCCTCCACTTT.

The table lists this clonotype with many counts. J is TRBJ2-7 and V is TRBV24-1; 8 nucleotides line up with TRBD1. CDR1 is KGHDR and CDR2 is SFDVKD in the germline V gene. The CDR3 has 14 amino acids. Losses at the gene ends were 4 bases for V and 5 bases for J; bases not matched to a gene: 6. The CDR3 DNA reads as TGTGCCACCAGTGACTTAGGGACAGGCGACGAGCAGTACTTC. Protein product: CATSDLGTGDEQYF.

The sample holds many counts of this clonotype. This chain links TRBV19 with TRBJ2-7; D may be TRBD2 (5 bases). V shed 5 bases and J shed 2 bases, with 22 bases lying between them. CDR3 length: 17 residues. CDR1 and CDR2 (germline): LNHDA, SQIVND (reference sequence). DNA for the CDR3: TGTGCCAGTAGTTCCCGAGGGTTAGGAAGTCTCCCCTACGAGCAGTACTTC. Amino acids: CASSSRGLGSLPYEQYF.

This clonotype was detected a few times. The rearrangement joins TRBV6-2 or TRBV6-3 to TRBJ2-1; TRBD2 matches 10 bases. With 6 bases clipped from V and 9 bases from J, the junction kept 11 bases outside the gene matches. Germline values: CDR1 MNHEY, CDR2 SVGEGT. CDR3 length: 15 amino acids. CDR3 amino acids: CASRHRLAGSREQFF. CDR3 bases: TGTGCCAGCAGACACCGACTAGCGGGTAGCCGTGAGCAGTTCTTC.

This clonotype has at least ten counts. The chain uses TRBV6-5 and TRBJ1-2; perhaps TRBD1 as D (6 bases). V was pared by 6 bases and J by 7 bases, with 12 bases between. The CDR3 has 12 residues. CDR1 and CDR2 (germline): MNHEY, SVGAGI. CDR3: CASRGRGGGYTF. The CDR3 nucleotides read TGTGCCAGCAGGGGCAGGGGAGGTGGCTACACCTTC.

Many counts were recorded for this clonotype. The V gene is TRBV7-2, the J gene TRBJ2-2; possible D gene TRBD2, 5 bases. Trimming shortened V by 7 bases and J by 5 bases, and 14 bases separated the two germline ends. Germline lookup yields CDR1 SGHTA and CDR2 FQGNSA. CDR3 length: 14 amino acids. The CDR3: CASTQGTGTGELFF. The CDR3 region has the DNA TGTGCCAGCACACAAGGCACGGGGACCGGGGAGCTGTTTTTT. Filled out from reference TRBV7-2 and TRBJ2-2, the complete variable domain reads GAGVSQSPSNKVTEKGKDVELRCDPISGHTALYWYRQSLGQGLEFLIYFQGNSAPDKSGLPSDRFSAERTGGSVSTLTIQRTQQEDSAVYLCASTQGTGTGELFFGEGSRLTVL.

CDR3 residues: CASSYEGATGNTEAFF. In nucleotides, the CDR3 is TGTGCCAGCAGTTACGAGGGGGCGACAGGGAACACTGAAGCTTTCTTT. The rearrangement links TRBV6-5 to TRBJ1-1; 7 nucleotides match TRBD1. The CDR3 is made up of 16 amino acids. Germline-derived CDR1 and CDR2 are MNHEY and SVGAGI. V shed 2 bases, J shed 1 base, and the junction held 7 bases outside the gene matches.

This clonotype was counted many times. This chain connects TRBV28 to TRBJ1-1; no reliable D call. Trimming shortened V by 7 bases and J by 1 base, and 4 bases separated the two germline ends. CDR3 length: 11 amino acids. Germline V gene data show CDR1 as MDHEN and CDR2 as SYDVKM. CDR3 bases: TGTGCCAGCACCTGGAACACTGAAGCTTTCTTT. Its translation: CASTWNTEAFF.